This T cell receptor beta chain was profiled in a study of cytomegalovirus exposure and HLA in healthy donors. This clone has a handful of counts. Its antigen is still unknown. The V gene's germline CDR1 is SGHKS and CDR2 YYEKEE (reference sequence). CDR3 length equals 12 residues. Germline trimming cut 5 bases from V and 7 bases from J; bases unmatched to any gene: 5. Study conclusions and caveats: 164 TCR beta chains were listed as cytomegalovirus-associated.

Primers included in the PCR were 60 Vbeta and 13 Jbeta primers. Authors' processing steps: Approximately 11 million of some 80 million unique TCR beta chains were shared, per a later count. Clones were sequenced by immunoSEQ multiplex PCR, and TCRdb holds only the in-frame ones, with some missing. D and trimming were read from the DNA, whereas the V and J calls and clone size are those reported in that table. Altogether about 120,000 clones are present, over 65% being singletons, with the ten largest covering about 8%. This sequence joins TRBV5-5 and TRBJ1-1; 7 nucleotides match TRBD1. Material: PBMCs. This TCR was sampled from a woman aged 35 to 49 in good health and CMV-seropositive. The CDR3 sequence is CASRDREDEAFF. The CDR3 DNA follows: TGTGCCAGCAGAGACAGGGAGGATGAAGCTTTCTTT.